This T cell receptor beta chain comes out of a study of blood T cell repertoires in COVID-19. Study at large: Samples of COVID-19 (acute and convalescent) were obtained from the United States, Italy and Spain. Sample material is recorded as cDNA or gDNA derived from T cells, B-cell-depleted T cells, or PBMCs.

The age range of participants was about 18 to 89 years, with residence in about two dozen US areas. Per the study methods: Nucleated cell number was recorded as an estimate derived from reference gene primer amplification. Using immunoSEQ multiplex PCR, the repertoire was profiled, and TCRdb retains in-frame clones only, with some absent. The DNA was the basis for D and trimming; V, J and clone size are from that table. The sample holds 150,000 to 200,000 clones, over 70% seen once. Germline assignment: CDR1 MGHRA and CDR2 YSYEKL. There are 17 residues in the CDR3. The V segment lost 2 bases and the J segment 0 bases; nucleotides outside the gene matches: 7.

This chain links TRBV4-1 with TRBJ1-3; 7 positions match TRBD1. The TCR was taken from a middle-aged woman with acute COVID-19. The specimen was PBMCs or T cells enriched from blood (not recorded which). This CDR3 is CASSQFGQAYSGNTIYF. The CDR3 DNA follows: TGCGCCAGCAGCCAATTCGGACAGGCATACTCTGGAAACACCATATATTTT.